The sequence of this T cell receptor beta chain was determined in a study of Graves' ophthalmopathy and Graves' hyperthyroidism. TCR beta CDR3 regions were amplified from RNA transcripts. The first-round RT-PCR employed HTBI primers together with the Qiagen OneStep RT-PCR kit. A multiplex PCR was then performed as the second round. TCRdb re-analysed the multiplex PCR reads in MiXCR, keeping a single row per CDR3 protein. Altogether under 250,000 distinct CDR3 sequences are present, about 32% being singletons, with the ten largest covering approximately 8.6%. This clonotype came up many times. Its antigen is unknown. Broader study findings: Discriminating ophthalmopathy from stable hyperthyroidism, a 13-signature model attained a sensitivity of about 89% and a specificity of just under 84%. Blood also contained most of the expanded thyroid clonotypes above 0.001 frequency.

Trimming shortened V by 1 base and J by 1 base, and 10 bases separated the two germline ends. This CDR3 contains 15 residues. The germline V gene has CDR1 MNHEY and CDR2 SMNVEV (reference sequence). This chain uses TRBV27 with TRBJ1-1; D is undetermined. The clonotype was recovered from a man between 45 and 60 years old with Graves' ophthalmopathy. Sequencing was carried out using peripheral blood. CDR3 sequence reads: CASSLLSGQNTEAFF. CDR3 DNA: TGTGCCAGCAGTTTATTGAGTGGTCAGAACACTGAAGCTTTCTTT.